The next 2 T cell receptor beta chains were all read from a single sample in a study of T cell repertoires in cytomegalovirus infection. A single record per CDR3 protein comes from TCRdb applying MiXCR to the reads. This table has about 400,000 distinct CDR3 sequences, roughly 20% appearing once. Input material: PBMCs. These receptor sequences come from a human donor in good health (CMV status not recorded). Some clones in this sample may be carry-over from other donors' samples.

This clonotype was counted between two and nine times. The DNA for the CDR3 is TGTGCCAGCAGCTTGGGAAGGTTCAGGGCGAGCACTGAAGCTTTCTTT. Protein sequence: CASSLGRFRASTEAFF. The chain employs TRBV5-4 and TRBJ1-1, with TRBD1 as a possible D gene (5 bases). The CDR3 is made up of 16 amino acids. Germline CDR1 SGHNT, CDR2 YYREEE (reference sequence). Trimming left V 0 bases short and J 4 bases short, with 16 bases between. Looking up the rest from reference TRBV5-4 and TRBJ1-1 gives the full variable domain: ETGVTQSPTHLIKTRGQQVTLRCSSQSGHNTVSWYQQALGQGPQFIFQYYREEENGRGNFPPRFSGLQFPNYSSELNVNALELDDSALYLCASSLGRFRASTEAFFGQGTRLTVV.

This clonotype was picked up many times. The chain joins TRBV6-5 to TRBJ2-2; D call uncertain. Per the germline V gene, CDR1 is MNHEY and CDR2 is SVGAGI. This CDR3 is built from 16 residues. The V end was cut by 2 bases, the J end by 4 bases, with 14 bases between. In DNA form, the CDR3 reads TGTGCCAGCAGTTACCTGTCCAGGAAGGCCACCGGGGAGCTGTTTTTT. It translates to CASSYLSRKATGELFF.